Each of the 21 T cell receptor beta chains below was sequenced from the same sample in a study of shared clonotypes between healthy human individuals. TCRdb's table, derived via immunoSEQ multiplex PCR, lists solely in-frame clones and lacks some. Of approximately 980,000 clones detected, 70% to 85% appear once; the ten largest clones hold approximately 1.5%. Input material: memory CD4+ T cells sorted from blood. Sample subset: CD45RA-negative fraction. These receptors were obtained from a man between 18 and 29 years old in good health.

The CDR3 bases are TGCGCCAGCAGCCAAGTTGTGGGGGCTTACGAGACCCAGTACTTC. Its protein product is CASSQVVGAYETQYF. The chain joins TRBV4-3 to TRBJ2-5; tentatively, D is TRBD1 (6 bases). Germline assignment: CDR1 LGHNA and CDR2 YSLEER. V lost 1 base and J 5 bases, leaving 14 bases between the germline ends. This CDR3 has 15 amino acids.

The genes are TRBV9 and TRBJ2-6, with a possible D match to TRBD1 (6 bases). Germline V gene lookup returns CDR1 SGDLS and CDR2 YYNGEE. V lost 0 bases, J lost 0 bases, and 10 bases lay in between. The CDR3 runs 17 residues. The CDR3 region has the DNA TGTGCCAGCAGCGTAGGGACAGTTGGCTCTGGGGCCAACGTCCTGACTTTC. It translates to CASSVGTVGSGANVLTF.

V is TRBV5-1 and J is TRBJ1-2, with no clear D. The V gene lost 3 bases and the J gene lost 6 bases, with 9 bases spanning the gap. This CDR3 has 12 amino acids. The germline V gene encodes CDR1 SGHRS and CDR2 YFSETQ. CDR3 region: CASSYSRDGYTF. The CDR3 DNA reads TGCGCCAGCAGCTATTCGAGGGATGGCTACACCTTC. The full variable domain, with the rest looked up from reference TRBV5-1 and TRBJ1-2, is KAGVTQTPRYLIKTRGQQVTLSCSPISGHRSVSWYQQTPGQGLQFLFEYFSETQRNKGNFPGRFSGRQFSNSRSEMNVSTLELGDSALYLCASSYSRDGYTFGSGTRLTVV.

This clone was counted once. The chain combines TRBV6-5 with TRBJ2-1; the D is unclear. Trimming removed 0 bases at V and 6 bases at J, with 12 bases between. Germline CDR1 MNHEY, CDR2 SVGAGI. The CDR3 runs 15 residues. The CDR3 loop is CASSYSLAEVNEQFF. The CDR3 DNA sequence: TGTGCCAGCAGTTACTCCTTAGCAGAGGTCAATGAGCAGTTCTTC.

This chain uses TRBV7-2 with TRBJ2-1; D gene uncertain. This CDR3 has 15 amino acids. Germline V gives CDR1 SGHTA, CDR2 FQGNSA. With 1 base removed from V and 2 bases from J, the gap between germline ends came to 9 bases. The CDR3 DNA reads as TGTGCCAGCAGCTTAGAAACGTACGCCTACAATGAGCAGTTCTTC. Its protein product is CASSLETYAYNEQFF.

In regard to this clone: A far larger clone is a single base away, which makes a read error likely. The chain has TRBV6-4 and TRBJ1-2, with TRBD1 identical over 8 bases. Germline lookup yields CDR1 MRHNA and CDR2 SNTAGT. The CDR3 has 13 amino acids. The CDR3 sequence: CASSAGQGYSYTF. CDR3 sequence (DNA): TGTGCCAGCAGTGCCGGACAGGGCTATAGCTACACCTTC.

The CDR3 sequence is CASSYVTGGGYGYTF. In DNA form, the CDR3 reads TGTGCCAGCAGTTACGTGACAGGTGGGGGCTATGGCTACACCTTC. V is TRBV6-5 and J is TRBJ1-2, with D perhaps TRBD1 (6 bases). Per germline, CDR1 MNHEY and CDR2 SVGAGI. V shed 2 bases and J shed 4 bases, with 14 bases lying between them. This CDR3 has 15 amino acids.

This CDR3 reads CSVALGYRGLQTEQFF. The CDR3 region has the DNA TGCAGCGTTGCCCTTGGGTATAGGGGACTACAAACTGAGCAGTTCTTC. The chain joins TRBV29-1 to TRBJ2-1; TRBD2 matches at 7 bases. The CDR3 is made up of 16 amino acids. V lost 4 bases to trimming and J lost 9 bases; unmatched junction nucleotides: 18. Per the germline V gene, CDR1 is SQVTM and CDR2 is ANQGSEA.

The chain couples TRBV7-6 to TRBJ2-3; TRBD2 matches 9 bases. J gave up 4 bases and V 5 bases, and 10 bases lay outside the gene matches. CDR1 is SGHVS and CDR2 is FNYEAQ in the germline V gene. This CDR3 contains 16 residues. The CDR3 nucleotides are TGTGCCAGCAGCCTCGGTGCGGGAGGGGCTGCAGATACGCAGTATTTT. Protein sequence: CASSLGAGGAADTQYF.

The chain carries TRBV5-6 and TRBJ2-7; 7 bases agree with TRBD2. From germline, CDR1 is SGHDT and CDR2 YYEEEE. The J segment lost 5 bases and the V segment lost 1 base, leaving 6 bases of the junction unmatched. The CDR3 is 14 amino acids. CDR3 region: CASSLLAGSNEQYF. DNA of the CDR3: TGTGCCAGCAGCTTGTTAGCGGGTTCGAACGAGCAGTACTTC.

The rearrangement uses TRBV29-1 and TRBJ2-3; TRBD2 might be the D (6 bases). Trimming removed 5 bases at V and 4 bases at J, with 13 bases between. Germline V CDR1 and CDR2: SQVTM, ANQGSEA. The CDR3 contains 13 residues. CDR3 residues: CSVHSGGPDTQYF. In DNA form, the CDR3 reads TGCAGCGTTCATAGCGGCGGGCCAGATACGCAGTATTTT.

Worth noting for this clone: This sample includes further DNA sequences coding for the same CDR3. V and J are TRBV6-1 and TRBJ2-5, with D possibly TRBD1 on 5 matching bases. Germline lookup yields CDR1 MNHNS and CDR2 SASEGT. With 2 bases removed from V and 4 bases from J, the gap between germline ends came to 5 bases. This CDR3 has 12 residues. In DNA form, the CDR3 reads TGTGCCAGCAGTGAAAGGGGAGAGACCCAGTACTTC. Translated: CASSERGETQYF.

This clone appeared a few times. The rearrangement uses TRBV5-1 and TRBJ1-3; no firm D call. Trimming stripped 0 bases from V and 5 bases from J, with 9 bases between. The germline V gene encodes CDR1 SGHRS and CDR2 YFSETQ. The CDR3 length is 14 residues. The CDR3 DNA is TGCGCCAGCAGCTTGGAGTGGTCTCGAAACACCATATATTTT. Protein product: CASSLEWSRNTIYF. The variable domain in full, completed from reference TRBV5-1 and TRBJ1-3, reads KAGVTQTPRYLIKTRGQQVTLSCSPISGHRSVSWYQQTPGQGLQFLFEYFSETQRNKGNFPGRFSGRQFSNSRSEMNVSTLELGDSALYLCASSLEWSRNTIYFGEGSWLTVV.

This chain links TRBV14 with TRBJ2-2; 12 nucleotides match TRBD2. The J segment lost 4 bases and the V segment lost 4 bases, leaving 13 bases of the junction unmatched. CDR3 size: 19 residues. Looked up from germline, CDR1 is SGHDN and CDR2 is FVKESK. CDR3 bases: TGTGCCAGCAGCCCCCCATGGCTAGCGGGAGGGCCTAGCACCGGGGAGCTGTTTTTT. This codes for CASSPPWLAGGPSTGELFF.

V usage is TRBV4-1 and J usage is TRBJ2-5; the match to TRBD1 covers 11 bases. V shed 1 base, J shed 5 bases, and the junction held 9 bases outside the gene matches. The CDR3 runs to 17 residues. Per the germline V gene, CDR1 is MGHRA and CDR2 is YSYEKL. The CDR3 loop reads CASSQGTGTGGRETQYF. The CDR3 DNA is TGCGCCAGCAGCCAAGGGACCGGGACAGGGGGGAGGGAGACCCAGTACTTC.

This chain uses TRBV7-2 with TRBJ2-7, with D maybe TRBD2 (5 bases). Germline lookup yields CDR1 SGHTA and CDR2 FQGNSA. V was cut by 5 bases and J by 7 bases, with 18 bases left in between. The CDR3 spans 14 residues. The CDR3 nucleotides are TGTGCCAGCAGCCCTGACTTCGGGGTCGGTGAGCAGTACTTC. It is translated as CASSPDFGVGEQYF.

The chain couples TRBV4-3 to TRBJ2-1, with 7 bases matching TRBD1. The CDR3 length is 13 residues. V shed 5 bases and J 10 bases; nucleotides not matched to a gene: 8. Per the germline V gene, CDR1 is LGHNA and CDR2 is YSLEER. The CDR3: CASSSGQSTEQFF. The CDR3 DNA reads TGCGCCAGCAGCTCGGGACAGTCGACCGAGCAGTTCTTC.

The chain carries TRBV6-5 and TRBJ1-1; TRBD1 agrees at 7 bases. V trimming: 6 bases; J trimming: 2 bases; junction bases outside the gene matches: 6. Germline lookup yields CDR1 MNHEY and CDR2 SVGAGI. CDR3 size: 14 residues. The CDR3 loop reads CASRLTGYNTEAFF. In DNA, the CDR3 is TGTGCCAGCAGACTGACAGGGTATAACACTGAAGCTTTCTTT.

The genes are TRBV10-3 and TRBJ1-3; a possible D gene is TRBD1 (6 bases). The CDR3 length is 15 residues. V lost 4 bases and J lost 2, with 12 bases in between. Germline V lookup: CDR1 ENHRY, CDR2 SYGVKD. CDR3 sequence: CAISGGTLTGNTIYF. In nucleotides, the CDR3 is TGTGCCATCAGTGGTGGGACACTGACTGGAAACACCATATATTTT.

V is TRBV6-1 and J is TRBJ1-2; D unclear. Germline CDR1 reads MNHNS; CDR2 reads SASEGT. V was trimmed by 6 bases and J by 7 bases, leaving 12 bases between them. The CDR3 spans 12 residues. The CDR3 sequence is CASRSGPSGYTF. The CDR3 nucleotides are TGTGCCAGCAGGTCCGGGCCCAGTGGCTACACCTTC.

The V and J genes are TRBV27 and TRBJ2-7; 8 positions match TRBD1. CDR1 is MNHEY and CDR2 is SMNVEV in the germline V gene (reference sequence). V gave up 2 bases and J gave up 9 bases; unmatched junction bases: 15. The CDR3 runs 16 residues. The CDR3 loop reads CASSLTSGDRGLRQYF. CDR3 nucleotides: TGTGCCAGCAGTTTAACTTCCGGCGACAGGGGACTCAGGCAGTACTTC.